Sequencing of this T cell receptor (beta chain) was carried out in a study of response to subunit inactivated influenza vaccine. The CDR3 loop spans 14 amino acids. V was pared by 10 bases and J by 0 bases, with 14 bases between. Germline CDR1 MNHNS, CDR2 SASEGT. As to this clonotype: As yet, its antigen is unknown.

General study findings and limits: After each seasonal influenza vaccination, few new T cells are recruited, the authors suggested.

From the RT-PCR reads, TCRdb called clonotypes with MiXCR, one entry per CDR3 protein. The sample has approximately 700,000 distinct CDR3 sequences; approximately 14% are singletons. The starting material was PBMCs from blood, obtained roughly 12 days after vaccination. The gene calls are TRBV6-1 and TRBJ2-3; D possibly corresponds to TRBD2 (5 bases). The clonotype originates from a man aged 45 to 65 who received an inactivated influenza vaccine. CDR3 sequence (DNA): TGTGCCACCAGAAGCGGAGCCAGCACAGATACGCAGTATTTT. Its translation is CATRSGASTDTQYF.